Detailed here is one T cell receptor (beta chain). The authors' processing: Amplification from reference gene primers served as the basis for estimated nucleated cell counts. The protocol was immunoSEQ multiplex PCR, while the TCRdb copy is restricted to in-frame clones and leaves out a portion. Clone size and the V and J calls come from that table; the DNA yielded D and trimming. The sample lists some 250,000 clones; 82% were seen once. Trimming took off 3 bases at V and 5 bases at J, with 14 bases between the two ends. Germline CDR1 reads SGDLS; CDR2 reads YYNGEE. This CDR3 comprises 14 residues. The source of the sample is a study of blood T cell repertoires in COVID-19. Overall study: Sites in the United States, Italy and Spain provided acute and convalescent COVID-19 samples. PBMCs, B-cell-depleted T cells, or T cells were the source of the cDNA or gDNA that made up the material.

The source material was peripheral blood. This rearrangement joins TRBV9 to TRBJ1-1; the D gene is possibly TRBD1 (5 bases). The clonotype comes from a woman in her sixties or seventies with active or convalescent COVID-19. Written as DNA, the CDR3 is TGTGCCAGCAGCGCGTTCGGGGGTAGGACTGAAGCTTTCTTT. Its translation: CASSAFGGRTEAFF.